This TCR beta chain was captured in a study of T cells after posttransplantation cyclophosphamide. Cyclophosphamide on days +3 and +4 followed busulfan-fludarabine conditioning and a marrow graft. Libraries were prepared by immunoSEQ multiplex PCR; TCRdb keeps only in-frame clonotypes and omits some of them. This table holds roughly 4,600 clones, roughly four fifths found once. This clone was detected once. Its specificity is not known. Study outcomes and limitations: TRB clonality was highly associated with recipient CMV seropositivity and reactivation.

The TCR was taken from a male patient between 35 and 55 years old who received an allogeneic stem cell transplant from a related donor, was CMV-positive, and had acute and chronic GVHD. Part of the T cell pool may stem from the graft donor. The material sequenced was PBMCs, taken after allogeneic stem cell transplant with posttransplant cyclophosphamide.

The CDR3 DNA is TGTGCCACCAGCAGAGATTTTGGCGCCCTAGGCCCCTCTGGGGCCAACGTCCTGACTTTC. Its protein is CATSRDFGALGPSGANVLTF. V is TRBV15 and J is TRBJ2-6; D ambiguous. This CDR3 is 20 amino acids long. V lost 0 bases and J 0 bases, leaving 18 bases between the germline ends. CDR1 is LNHNV, CDR2 YYDKDF, per germline (reference sequence).